These 20 T cell receptor beta chains were all obtained from the same sample, sequenced in a study of PD-1 blockade in classical Hodgkin lymphoma. Assay used: immunoSEQ multiplex PCR; TCRdb lists only in-frame clones, some missing. The sample lists tens of thousands of clones; approximately 90% were seen once. Regarding time point: cycle 4 day 1 (C4D1), after less than 7 weeks of nivolumab. Each patient experienced a relapse that followed autologous stem cell transplantation, and brentuximab vedotin exposure varied. Specimen: peripheral blood mononuclear cells (PBMCs), collected before the fourth cycle of nivolumab. These receptor sequences come from a human donor with classical Hodgkin lymphoma.

The chain couples TRBV10-2 to TRBJ1-1, with D possibly being TRBD1 (6 bases). There are 15 residues in the CDR3. Germline loops: CDR1 WSHSY, CDR2 SAAADI. V was shortened by 5 bases and J by 5 bases, with 18 bases between the two germline ends. CDR3 DNA sequence: TGCGCCAGCAGTAATTCAGGGGTAGCGGATACTGAAGCTTTCTTT. Translating it yields CASSNSGVADTEAFF.

The chain combines TRBV19 with TRBJ2-5, with 7 bases that match TRBD2. Germline trimming cut 5 bases from V and 8 bases from J; bases unmatched to any gene: 14. From germline, CDR1 is LNHDA and CDR2 SQIVND (reference sequence). The CDR3 totals 15 residues. As DNA, the CDR3 is TGTGCCAGTAGTCCAACCGGCGGGGGTGAAAGAACCCAGTACTTC. Amino acid sequence: CASSPTGGGERTQYF.

The chain employs TRBV7-6 and TRBJ2-1; D is unclear. The germline CDR1 and CDR2 sequences are SGHVS and FNYEAQ. The CDR3 totals 16 residues. The V end was cut by 6 bases, the J end by 4 bases, with 19 bases between. The CDR3 DNA reads as TGTGCCAGCAGTCAAGATGGAACCCAGCTATACAATGAGCAGTTCTTC. Translating it yields CASSQDGTQLYNEQFF.

The V gene is TRBV18, the J gene TRBJ1-2; no clear D. Germline loops: CDR1 KGHSH, CDR2 LQKENI. The CDR3 is 13 amino acids. Trimming pared 6 bases from V and 8 bases from J, leaving 16 bases between. The CDR3 sequence is CASSLRTLVGYTF. Written as DNA, the CDR3 is TGTGCCAGCTCCCTACGGACCCTGGTCGGCTACACCTTC.

This sequence joins TRBV10-2 and TRBJ2-5; the D gene is possibly TRBD2 (5 bases). Germline loops: CDR1 WSHSY, CDR2 SAAADI. V was cut by 0 bases and J by 1 base, with 9 bases left in between. The CDR3 is 15 amino acids. The CDR3 DNA reads as TGCGCCAGCAGTGAGTCGGTCAGCGGCCAAGAGACCCAGTACTTC. It yields the protein CASSESVSGQETQYF.

The gene calls are TRBV6-5 and TRBJ1-1, with no clear D. The ends were cut back, 5 bases at V and 0 bases at J, with 13 bases in the middle. The CDR3 contains 15 residues. In germline, CDR1 is MNHEY, CDR2 SVGAGI. In DNA, the CDR3 is TGTGCCAGCAGTCGGCAATCCGCCATGAACACTGAAGCTTTCTTT. Translating it yields CASSRQSAMNTEAFF.

The chain couples TRBV5-1 to TRBJ2-7, with D perhaps being TRBD1 or TRBD2 (5 bases each). CDR1 is SGHRS and CDR2 is YFSETQ in the germline V gene. Trimming took off 3 bases at V and 3 bases at J, with 7 bases between the two ends. This CDR3 has 12 residues. CDR3 loop: CASSWDRYEQYF. CDR3 sequence (DNA): TGCGCCAGCAGCTGGGACCGCTACGAGCAGTACTTC.

The chain carries TRBV13 and TRBJ2-5; no reliable D call. Trimming removed 0 bases from V and 3 bases from J, with 5 bases in between. The germline V gene encodes CDR1 PRHDT and CDR2 FYEKMQ (reference sequence). The CDR3 length is 13 residues. The CDR3 spells CASSLGYKETQYF. Here the CDR3 DNA reads TGTGCCAGCAGCTTAGGCTACAAAGAGACCCAGTACTTC.

The rearrangement joins TRBV5-1 to TRBJ2-5, with a weak D call TRBD2 (6 bases). From germline, CDR1 is SGHRS and CDR2 YFSETQ. Trimming took off 7 bases at V and 2 bases at J, with 12 bases between the two ends. The CDR3 is made up of 13 amino acids. Here the CDR3 DNA reads TGCGCCAGCGAGAGCGGGTTACAAGAGACCCAGTACTTC. Translation gives CASESGLQETQYF.

The V and J genes are TRBV6-1 and TRBJ2-7; 10 nucleotides agree with TRBD1. The germline CDR1 and CDR2 sequences are MNHNS and SASEGT. The CDR3 spans 15 residues. With 8 bases clipped from V and 3 bases from J, the junction kept 10 bases outside the gene matches. The CDR3 protein is CASPKGQGFLYEQYF. In nucleotides, the CDR3 is TGTGCCAGCCCTAAGGGACAGGGGTTCCTCTACGAGCAGTACTTC.

The V and J genes are TRBV5-1 and TRBJ2-3, with a weak D call TRBD2 (5 bases). V was pared by 5 bases and J by 0 bases, with 7 bases between. CDR1 and CDR2 from the germline V gene are SGHRS and YFSETQ. CDR3 length: 13 residues. CDR3 protein: CASRTISTDTQYF. The DNA of the CDR3 is TGCGCCAGCAGGACTATAAGCACAGATACGCAGTATTTT.

This clone was observed a handful of times. V is TRBV7-8 and J is TRBJ1-2, with D possibly TRBD1 on 6 matching bases. V lost 4 bases and J 4 bases, leaving 10 bases between the germline ends. Germline values: CDR1 SGHVS, CDR2 FQNEAQ. The CDR3 has 13 residues. CDR3 sequence reads: CASSSDRSYGYTF. For the CDR3, the DNA is TGTGCCAGCAGCTCAGACAGGAGCTATGGCTACACCTTC.

The chain uses TRBV2 and TRBJ1-2; possibly TRBD1 for D (6 bases). CDR3 length equals 14 residues. Per germline, CDR1 SNHLY and CDR2 FYNNEI. Trimming removed 5 bases from V and 5 bases from J, with 15 bases in between. The CDR3 DNA reads as TGTGCCAGCAGTCTCCTGGACAGCAGTTATGGCTACACCTTC. Residues: CASSLLDSSYGYTF.

The chain employs TRBV7-8 and TRBJ1-5; 7 nucleotides align to TRBD1. Germline assignment: CDR1 SGHVS and CDR2 FQNEAQ. This CDR3 has 14 residues. V lost 5 bases, J lost 7 bases, and 8 bases stayed unmatched. CDR3 in amino acids: CASSAQGKGQPQHF. Written as DNA, the CDR3 is TGTGCCAGCAGCGCACAGGGGAAGGGCCAGCCCCAGCATTTT.

V and J are TRBV5-1 and TRBJ1-5; no reliable D call. The V and J ends lost 4 bases and 9 bases respectively, with 14 bases between them. This CDR3 is 13 amino acids long. Germline V CDR1 and CDR2: SGHRS, YFSETQ. CDR3 DNA: TGCGCCAGCAGCCCGGCGGTGGACGGGCCCCAGCATTTT. Its translation: CASSPAVDGPQHF.

Of note for this clone: The same CDR3 arises from other DNA sequences in this sample as well. The chain has TRBV7-9 and TRBJ1-6, with D maybe TRBD1 (6 bases). The CDR3 length is 14 residues. The V gene's germline CDR1 is SEHNR and CDR2 FQNEAQ (reference sequence). With 7 bases removed from V and 5 bases from J, the gap between germline ends came to 12 bases. CDR3 region: CASNPEGDNSPLHF. In DNA form, the CDR3 reads TGTGCCAGCAACCCGGAGGGGGATAATTCACCCCTCCACTTT.

The CDR3 nucleotides are TGTGCCAGCAGTTCCGCAGGGATTTCGCTAGCGACTGGCAATGAGCAGTTCTTC. It encodes CASSSAGISLATGNEQFF. The chain links TRBV27 to TRBJ2-1; the D gene is possibly TRBD2 (6 bases). The ends were cut back, 4 bases at V and 6 bases at J, with 25 bases in the middle. Germline V gene data show CDR1 as MNHEY and CDR2 as SMNVEV (reference sequence). This CDR3 has 18 residues.

The sample holds a few counts of this clone. V and J are TRBV19 and TRBJ1-5, with 7 bases lining up with TRBD1. This CDR3 spans 15 amino acids. Looked up from germline, CDR1 is LNHDA and CDR2 is SQIVND (reference sequence). V lost 7 bases to trimming and J lost 3 bases; unmatched junction nucleotides: 9. CDR3 amino acids: CASTHITGANQPQHF. The CDR3 nucleotides are TGTGCCAGTACCCACATAACAGGGGCCAATCAGCCCCAGCATTTT.

The rearrangement joins TRBV4-1 to TRBJ2-3; 9 positions match TRBD1. Germline CDR1 MGHRA, CDR2 YSYEKL. V lost 0 bases, J lost 0 bases, and 7 bases stayed unmatched. The CDR3 totals 18 residues. The DNA for the CDR3 is TGCGCCAGCAGCCAAGAGGGGCCGACAGGGGGTAGCACAGATACGCAGTATTTT. This gives the protein CASSQEGPTGGSTDTQYF.

The chain carries TRBV13 and TRBJ2-5; 11 positions agree with TRBD2. Trimming took 6 bases from V and 1 from J; bases not matched to a gene: 4. CDR3 size: 15 residues. Germline V gene lookup returns CDR1 PRHDT and CDR2 FYEKMQ (reference sequence). CDR3 in DNA: TGTGCCAGCAGTGAAGGGACTAGCGGCCAAGAGACCCAGTACTTC. Protein sequence: CASSEGTSGQETQYF.